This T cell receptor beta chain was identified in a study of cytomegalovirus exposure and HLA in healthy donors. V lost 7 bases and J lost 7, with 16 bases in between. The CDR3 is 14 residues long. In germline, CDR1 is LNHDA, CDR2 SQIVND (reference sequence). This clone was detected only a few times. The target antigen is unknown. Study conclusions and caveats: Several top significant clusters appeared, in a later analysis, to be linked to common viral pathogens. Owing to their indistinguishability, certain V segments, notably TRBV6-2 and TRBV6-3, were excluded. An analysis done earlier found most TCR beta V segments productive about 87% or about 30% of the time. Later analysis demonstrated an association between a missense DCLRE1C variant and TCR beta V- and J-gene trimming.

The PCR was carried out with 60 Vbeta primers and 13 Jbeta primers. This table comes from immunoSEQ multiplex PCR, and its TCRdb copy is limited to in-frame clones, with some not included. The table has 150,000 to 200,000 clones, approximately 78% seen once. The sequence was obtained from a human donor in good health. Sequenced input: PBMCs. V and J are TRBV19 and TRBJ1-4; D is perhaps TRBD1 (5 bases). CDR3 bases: TGTGCCAGTAACCCACGGGGGTTGGGTGAAAAACTGTTTTTT. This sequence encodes CASNPRGLGEKLFF.